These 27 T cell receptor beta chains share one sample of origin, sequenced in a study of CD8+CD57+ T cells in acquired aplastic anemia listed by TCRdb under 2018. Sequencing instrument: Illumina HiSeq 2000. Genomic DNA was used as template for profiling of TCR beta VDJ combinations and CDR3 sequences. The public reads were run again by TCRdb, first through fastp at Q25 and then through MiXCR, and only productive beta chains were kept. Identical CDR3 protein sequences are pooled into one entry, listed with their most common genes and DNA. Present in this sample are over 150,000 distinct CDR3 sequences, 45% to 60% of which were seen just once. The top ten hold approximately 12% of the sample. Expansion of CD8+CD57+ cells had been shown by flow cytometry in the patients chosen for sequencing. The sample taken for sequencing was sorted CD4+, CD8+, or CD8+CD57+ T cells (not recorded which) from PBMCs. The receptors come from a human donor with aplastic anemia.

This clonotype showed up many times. The CDR3: CASSVHTTPEAFF. The DNA for the CDR3 is TGTGCCAGCAGCGTTCATACGACGCCTGAAGCTTTCTTT. The chain joins TRBV11-2 to TRBJ1-1, with D uncertain. CDR3 length equals 13 residues. Germline CDR1 is SGHAT and CDR2 is FQNNGV. The V end was cut by 5 bases, the J end by 6 bases, with 13 bases between.

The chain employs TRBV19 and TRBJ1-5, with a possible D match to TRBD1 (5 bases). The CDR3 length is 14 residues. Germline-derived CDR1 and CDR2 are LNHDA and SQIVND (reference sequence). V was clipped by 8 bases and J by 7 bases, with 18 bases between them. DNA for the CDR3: TGTGCCAGTGGCCGGGCAGGGTCTGGGCAGCCCCAGCATTTT. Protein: CASGRAGSGQPQHF.

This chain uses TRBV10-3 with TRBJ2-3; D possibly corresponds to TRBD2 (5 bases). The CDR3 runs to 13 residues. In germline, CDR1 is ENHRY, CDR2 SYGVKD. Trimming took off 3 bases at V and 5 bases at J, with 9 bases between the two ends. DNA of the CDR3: TGTGCCATCAGTGAAAGAGCGGTAGATACGCAGTATTTT. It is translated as CAISERAVDTQYF.

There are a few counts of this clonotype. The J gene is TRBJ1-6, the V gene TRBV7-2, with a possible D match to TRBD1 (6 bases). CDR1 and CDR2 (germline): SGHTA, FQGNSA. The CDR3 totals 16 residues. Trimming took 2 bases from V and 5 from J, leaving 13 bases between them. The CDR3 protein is CASSLRGAGDNSPLHF. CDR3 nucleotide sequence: TGTGCCAGCAGCTTAAGGGGCGCAGGGGATAATTCACCCCTCCACTTT.

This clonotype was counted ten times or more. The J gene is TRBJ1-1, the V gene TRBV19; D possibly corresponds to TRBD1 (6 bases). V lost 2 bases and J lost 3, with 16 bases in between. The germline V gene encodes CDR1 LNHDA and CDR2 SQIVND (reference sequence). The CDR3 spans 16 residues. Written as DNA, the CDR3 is TGTGCCAGTAGTATACAGGGGAGTAGAGGGGACACTGAAGCTTTCTTT. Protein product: CASSIQGSRGDTEAFF.

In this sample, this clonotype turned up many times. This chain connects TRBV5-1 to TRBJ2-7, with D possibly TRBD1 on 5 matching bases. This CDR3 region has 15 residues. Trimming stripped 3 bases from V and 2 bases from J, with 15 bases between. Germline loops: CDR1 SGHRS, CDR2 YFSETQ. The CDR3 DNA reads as TGCGCCAGCAGCTATGGACAAGCGAACACCTACGAGCAGTACTTC. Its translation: CASSYGQANTYEQYF.

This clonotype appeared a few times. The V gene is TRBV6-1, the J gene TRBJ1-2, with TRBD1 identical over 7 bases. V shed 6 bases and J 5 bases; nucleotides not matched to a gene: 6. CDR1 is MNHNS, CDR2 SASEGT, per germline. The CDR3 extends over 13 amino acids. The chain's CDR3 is CASRGDRIYGYTF. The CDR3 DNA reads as TGTGCCAGCAGGGGGGACAGAATATATGGCTACACCTTC.

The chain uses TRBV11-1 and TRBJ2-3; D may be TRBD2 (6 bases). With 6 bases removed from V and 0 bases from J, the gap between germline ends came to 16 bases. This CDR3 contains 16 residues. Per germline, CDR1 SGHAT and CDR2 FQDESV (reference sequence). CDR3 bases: TGTGCCAGCAGACCCGGACTAACCACTAGCACAGATACGCAGTATTTT. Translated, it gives CASRPGLTTSTDTQYF.

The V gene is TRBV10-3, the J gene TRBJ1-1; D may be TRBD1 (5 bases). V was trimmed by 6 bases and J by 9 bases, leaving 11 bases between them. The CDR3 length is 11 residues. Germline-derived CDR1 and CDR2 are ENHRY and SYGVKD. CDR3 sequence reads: CAIREEGKAFF. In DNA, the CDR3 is TGTGCCATCAGAGAAGAGGGGAAAGCTTTCTTT.

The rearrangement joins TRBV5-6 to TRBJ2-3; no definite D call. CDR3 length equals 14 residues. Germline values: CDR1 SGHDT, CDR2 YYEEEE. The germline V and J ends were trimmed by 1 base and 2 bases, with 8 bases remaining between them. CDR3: CASSLKKITDTQYF. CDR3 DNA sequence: TGTGCCAGCAGCTTGAAAAAGATCACAGATACGCAGTATTTT.

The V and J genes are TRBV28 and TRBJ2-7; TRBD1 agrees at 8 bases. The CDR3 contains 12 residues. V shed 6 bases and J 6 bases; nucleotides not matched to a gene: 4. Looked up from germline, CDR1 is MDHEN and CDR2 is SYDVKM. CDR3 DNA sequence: TGTGCCAGCAGGCAGGGGGCTGGCGAGCAGTACTTC. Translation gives CASRQGAGEQYF.

The CDR3 nucleotides read TGTGCCACAAGGTGGGCAAAAGACACCGGGGAGCTGTTTTTT. Translated: CATRWAKDTGELFF. V is TRBV6-1 and J is TRBJ2-2; the D is unclear. Germline lookup yields CDR1 MNHNS and CDR2 SASEGT. The CDR3 length is 14 residues. V was trimmed by 10 bases and J by 3 bases, leaving 15 bases between them.

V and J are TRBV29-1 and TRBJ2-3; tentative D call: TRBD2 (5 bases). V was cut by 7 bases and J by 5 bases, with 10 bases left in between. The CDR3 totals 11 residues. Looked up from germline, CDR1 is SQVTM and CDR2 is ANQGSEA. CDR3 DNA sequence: TGCAGCGCGGGGTACAGAGATACGCAGTATTTT. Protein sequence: CSAGYRDTQYF.

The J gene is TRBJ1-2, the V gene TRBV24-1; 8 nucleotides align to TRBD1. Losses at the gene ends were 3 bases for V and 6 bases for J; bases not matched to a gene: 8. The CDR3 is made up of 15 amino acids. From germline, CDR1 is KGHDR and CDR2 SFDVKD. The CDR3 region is CATSDPTGGGNGYTF. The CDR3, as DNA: TGTGCCACCAGTGATCCTACAGGGGGTGGGAATGGCTACACCTTC.

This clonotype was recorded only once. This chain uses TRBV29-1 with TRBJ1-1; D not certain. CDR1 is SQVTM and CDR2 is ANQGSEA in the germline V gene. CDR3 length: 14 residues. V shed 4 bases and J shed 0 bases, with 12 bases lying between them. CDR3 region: CSVAGGQLNTEAFF. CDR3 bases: TGCAGCGTTGCGGGCGGGCAATTGAACACTGAAGCTTTCTTT.

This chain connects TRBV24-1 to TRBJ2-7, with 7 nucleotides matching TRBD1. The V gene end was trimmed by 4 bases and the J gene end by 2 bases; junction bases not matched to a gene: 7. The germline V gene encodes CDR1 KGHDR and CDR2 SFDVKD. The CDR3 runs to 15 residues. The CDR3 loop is CATSEGTEETYEQYF. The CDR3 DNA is TGTGCCACCAGTGAGGGGACAGAGGAAACCTACGAGCAGTACTTC.

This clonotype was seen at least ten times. CDR3 in amino acids: CASREPGQGNSPLHF. The CDR3 nucleotides are TGTGCCAGCAGGGAGCCGGGACAGGGGAATTCACCCCTCCACTTT. The gene calls are TRBV6-1 and TRBJ1-6; TRBD1 matches at 10 bases. The germline V gene has CDR1 MNHNS and CDR2 SASEGT. J was trimmed by 7 bases and V by 6 bases; bases with no gene match: 6. CDR3 length: 15 residues.

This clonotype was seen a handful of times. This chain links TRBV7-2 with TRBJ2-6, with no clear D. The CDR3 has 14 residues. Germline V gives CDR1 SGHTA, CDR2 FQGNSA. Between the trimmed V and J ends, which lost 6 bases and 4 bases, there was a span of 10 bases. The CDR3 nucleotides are TGTGCCAGCAGTGGTCTGTTCGGGGCCAACGTCCTGACTTTC. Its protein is CASSGLFGANVLTF.

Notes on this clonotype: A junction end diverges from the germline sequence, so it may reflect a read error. The CDR3 bases are TGTGCCACCAGCAGAGGGGGAGGGGTTGGGCAGTCCTTC. Translating it yields CATSRGGGVGQSF. The V gene is TRBV15, the J gene TRBJ2-1; 7 bases map to TRBD2. Germline CDR1 is LNHNV and CDR2 is YYDKDF (reference sequence). The CDR3 runs 13 residues.

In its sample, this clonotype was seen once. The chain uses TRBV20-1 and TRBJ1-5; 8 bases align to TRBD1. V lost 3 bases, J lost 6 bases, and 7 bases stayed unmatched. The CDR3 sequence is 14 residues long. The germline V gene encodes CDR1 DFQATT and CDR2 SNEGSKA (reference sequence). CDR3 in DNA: TGCAGTGCTAGTCTGGGACAGGAGGCTCAGCCCCAGCATTTT. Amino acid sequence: CSASLGQEAQPQHF.

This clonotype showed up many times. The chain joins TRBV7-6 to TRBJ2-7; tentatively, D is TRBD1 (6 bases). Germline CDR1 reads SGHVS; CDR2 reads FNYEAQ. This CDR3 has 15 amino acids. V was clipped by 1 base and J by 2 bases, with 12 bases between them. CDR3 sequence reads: CASSLGVGAAYEQYF. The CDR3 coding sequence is TGTGCCAGCAGCTTAGGGGTGGGGGCCGCCTACGAGCAGTACTTC. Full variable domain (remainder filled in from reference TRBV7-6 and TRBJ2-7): GAGVSQSPRYKVTKRGQDVALRCDPISGHVSLYWYRQALGQGPEFLTYFNYEAQQDKSGLPNDRFSAERPEGSISTLTIQRTEQRDSAMYRCASSLGVGAAYEQYFGPGTRLTVT.

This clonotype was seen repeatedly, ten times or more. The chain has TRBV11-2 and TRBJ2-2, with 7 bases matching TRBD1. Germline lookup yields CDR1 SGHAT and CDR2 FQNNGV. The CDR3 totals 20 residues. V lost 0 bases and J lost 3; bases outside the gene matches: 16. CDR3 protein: CASSLDSERQGSLDTGELFF. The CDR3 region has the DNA TGTGCCAGCAGCTTAGATTCAGAGAGACAGGGTTCTTTGGACACCGGGGAGCTGTTTTTT.

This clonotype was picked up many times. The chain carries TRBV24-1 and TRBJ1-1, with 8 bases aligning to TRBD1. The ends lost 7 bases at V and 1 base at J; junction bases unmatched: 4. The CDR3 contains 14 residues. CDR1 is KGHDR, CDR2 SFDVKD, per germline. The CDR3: CATRGQGPNTEAFF. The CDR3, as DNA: TGTGCCACCAGAGGACAGGGCCCGAACACTGAAGCTTTCTTT.

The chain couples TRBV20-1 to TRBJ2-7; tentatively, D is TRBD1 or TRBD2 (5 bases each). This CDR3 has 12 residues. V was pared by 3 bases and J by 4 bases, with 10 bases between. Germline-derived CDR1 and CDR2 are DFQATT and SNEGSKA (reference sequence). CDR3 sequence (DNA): TGCAGTGCTAGGGCCGGGACGTACGAGCAGTACTTC. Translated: CSARAGTYEQYF.

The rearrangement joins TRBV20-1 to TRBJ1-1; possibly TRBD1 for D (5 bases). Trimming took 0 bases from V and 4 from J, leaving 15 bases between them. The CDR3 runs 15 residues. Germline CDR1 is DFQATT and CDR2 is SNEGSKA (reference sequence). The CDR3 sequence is CSARDQGRGATEAFF. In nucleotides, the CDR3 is TGCAGTGCTAGAGACCAGGGCCGGGGAGCCACTGAAGCTTTCTTT.

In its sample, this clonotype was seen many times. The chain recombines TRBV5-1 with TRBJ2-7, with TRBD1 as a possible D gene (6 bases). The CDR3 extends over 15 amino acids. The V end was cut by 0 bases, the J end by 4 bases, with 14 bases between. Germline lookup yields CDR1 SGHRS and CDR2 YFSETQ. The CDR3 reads CASSLEPGDAYEQYF. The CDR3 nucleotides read TGCGCCAGCAGCTTGGAACCAGGGGATGCGTACGAGCAGTACTTC.

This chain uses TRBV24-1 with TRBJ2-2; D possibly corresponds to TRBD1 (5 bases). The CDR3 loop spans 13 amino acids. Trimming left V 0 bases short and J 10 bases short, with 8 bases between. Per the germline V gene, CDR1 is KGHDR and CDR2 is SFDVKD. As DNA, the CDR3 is TGTGCCACCAGTGATTTGTGGGGCGCGGAGCTGTTTTTT. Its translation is CATSDLWGAELFF.